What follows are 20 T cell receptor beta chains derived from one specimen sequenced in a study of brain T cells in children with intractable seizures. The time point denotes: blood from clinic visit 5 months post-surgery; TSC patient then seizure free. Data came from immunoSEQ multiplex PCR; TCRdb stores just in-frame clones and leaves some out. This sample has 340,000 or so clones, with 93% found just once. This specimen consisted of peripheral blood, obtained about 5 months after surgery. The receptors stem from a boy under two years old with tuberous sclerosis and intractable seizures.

The CDR3 is CASSAGSGNQPQHF. For the CDR3, the DNA is TGTGCCAGCAGTGCAGGGTCGGGCAATCAGCCCCAGCATTTT. The chain joins TRBV27 to TRBJ1-5; tentative D call: TRBD1 (5 bases). CDR1 and CDR2 (germline): MNHEY, SMNVEV (reference sequence). Trimming shortened V by 5 bases and J by 2 bases, and 10 bases separated the two germline ends. CDR3 length: 14 residues.

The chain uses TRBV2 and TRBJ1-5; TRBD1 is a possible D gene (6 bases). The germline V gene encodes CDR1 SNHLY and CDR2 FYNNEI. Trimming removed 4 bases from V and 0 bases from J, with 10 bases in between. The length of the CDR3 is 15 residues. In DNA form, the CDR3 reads TGTGCCAGCAGTGTCGACAGGAATAGCAATCAGCCCCAGCATTTT. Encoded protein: CASSVDRNSNQPQHF.

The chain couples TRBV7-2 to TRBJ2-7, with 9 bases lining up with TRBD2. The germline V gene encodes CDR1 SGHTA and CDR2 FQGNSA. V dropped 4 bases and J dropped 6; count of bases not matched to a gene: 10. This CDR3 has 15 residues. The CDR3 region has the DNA TGTGCCAGCAGCTACGACCGGAGCGGGGGGCCCGAGCAGTACTTC. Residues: CASSYDRSGGPEQYF. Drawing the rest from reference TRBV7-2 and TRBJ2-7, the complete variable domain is GAGVSQSPSNKVTEKGKDVELRCDPISGHTALYWYRQSLGQGLEFLIYFQGNSAPDKSGLPSDRFSAERTGGSVSTLTIQRTQQEDSAVYLCASSYDRSGGPEQYFGPGTRLTVT.

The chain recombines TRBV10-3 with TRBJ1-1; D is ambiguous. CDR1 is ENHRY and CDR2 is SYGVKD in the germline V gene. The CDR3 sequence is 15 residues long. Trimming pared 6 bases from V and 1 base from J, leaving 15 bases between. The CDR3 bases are TGTGCCATCAGAGAAGGGCTTCAGGAGAACACTGAAGCTTTCTTT. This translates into CAIREGLQENTEAFF.

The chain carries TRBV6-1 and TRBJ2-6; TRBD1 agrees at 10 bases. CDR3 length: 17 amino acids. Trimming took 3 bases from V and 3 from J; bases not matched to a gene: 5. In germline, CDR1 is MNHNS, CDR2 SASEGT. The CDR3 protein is CASSDGTGVRGANVLTF. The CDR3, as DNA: TGTGCCAGCAGTGACGGGACAGGGGTGCGTGGGGCCAACGTCCTGACTTTC.

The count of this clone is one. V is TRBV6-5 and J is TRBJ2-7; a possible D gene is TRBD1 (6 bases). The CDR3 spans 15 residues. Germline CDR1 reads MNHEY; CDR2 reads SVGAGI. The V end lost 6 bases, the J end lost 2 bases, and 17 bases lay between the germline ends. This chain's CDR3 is CASSSFRGPTYEQYF. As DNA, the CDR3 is TGTGCCAGCAGCTCATTCAGGGGACCTACCTACGAGCAGTACTTC.

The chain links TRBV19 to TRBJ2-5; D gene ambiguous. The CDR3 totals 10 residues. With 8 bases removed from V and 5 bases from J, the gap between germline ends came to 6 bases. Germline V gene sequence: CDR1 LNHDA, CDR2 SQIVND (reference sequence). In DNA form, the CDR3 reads TGTGCCAGTGGGTGGGAGACCCAGTACTTC. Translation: CASGWETQYF.

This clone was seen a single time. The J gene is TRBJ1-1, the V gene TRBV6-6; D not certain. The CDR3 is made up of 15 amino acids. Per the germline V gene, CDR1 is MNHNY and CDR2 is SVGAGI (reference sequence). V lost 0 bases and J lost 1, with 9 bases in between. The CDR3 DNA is TGTGCCAGCAGTTACTCGATGGAAGCGAACACTGAAGCTTTCTTT. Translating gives CASSYSMEANTEAFF.

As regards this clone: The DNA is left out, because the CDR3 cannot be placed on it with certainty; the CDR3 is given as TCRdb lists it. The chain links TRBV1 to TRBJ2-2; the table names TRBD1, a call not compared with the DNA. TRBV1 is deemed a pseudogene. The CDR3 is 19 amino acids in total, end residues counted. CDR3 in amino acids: CTSSHGRYGCLLGTGELFF.

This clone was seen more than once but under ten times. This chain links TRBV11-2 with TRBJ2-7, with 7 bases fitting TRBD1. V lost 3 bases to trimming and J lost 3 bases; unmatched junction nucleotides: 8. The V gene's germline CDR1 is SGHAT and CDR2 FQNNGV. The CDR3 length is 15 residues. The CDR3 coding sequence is TGTGCCAGCAGCTTTAAGGTGACAGGGAGCTACGAGCAGTACTTC. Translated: CASSFKVTGSYEQYF.

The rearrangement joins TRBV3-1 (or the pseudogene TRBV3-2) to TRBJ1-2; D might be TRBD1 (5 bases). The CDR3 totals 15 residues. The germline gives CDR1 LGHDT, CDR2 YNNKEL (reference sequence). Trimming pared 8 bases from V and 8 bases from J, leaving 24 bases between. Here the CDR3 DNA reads TGTGCCAGCTATAAGGCATGGGGGTCCTACGACGGCTACACCTTC. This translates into CASYKAWGSYDGYTF.

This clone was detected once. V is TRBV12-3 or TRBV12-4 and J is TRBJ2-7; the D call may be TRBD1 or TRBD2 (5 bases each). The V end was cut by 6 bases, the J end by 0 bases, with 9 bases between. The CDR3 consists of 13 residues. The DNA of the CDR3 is TGTGCCAGCAGCGGGACGGCCTCCTACGAGCAGTACTTC. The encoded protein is CASSGTASYEQYF.

The DNA of the CDR3 is TGCGCCAGCAGCCAAGATCGAGGGCACGGGGAGCTGTTTTTT. This gives the protein CASSQDRGHGELFF. The V call is TRBV4-1, the J call TRBJ2-2; possibly TRBD2 for D (5 bases). CDR3 length equals 14 residues. Germline V gives CDR1 MGHRA, CDR2 YSYEKL. V was cut by 0 bases and J by 7 bases, with 9 bases left in between.

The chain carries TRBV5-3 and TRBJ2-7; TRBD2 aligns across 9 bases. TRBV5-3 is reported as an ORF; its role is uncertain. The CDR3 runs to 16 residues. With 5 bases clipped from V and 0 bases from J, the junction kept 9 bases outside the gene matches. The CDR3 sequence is CARRQTSGDVSYEQYF. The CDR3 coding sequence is TGTGCCAGAAGACAGACTAGCGGTGACGTCTCCTACGAGCAGTACTTC.

Written as DNA, the CDR3 is TGTGCCAGCACCGGGACAGTGAATACGCAGTATTTT. This encodes CASTGTVNTQYF. This sequence joins TRBV12-3 or TRBV12-4 and TRBJ2-3; 7 bases are shared with TRBD1. V trimming: 7 bases; J trimming: 7 bases; junction bases outside the gene matches: 5. The CDR3 is 12 residues long.

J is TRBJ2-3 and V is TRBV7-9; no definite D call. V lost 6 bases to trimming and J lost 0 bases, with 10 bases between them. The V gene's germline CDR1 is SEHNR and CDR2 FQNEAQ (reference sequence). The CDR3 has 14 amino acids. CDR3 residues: CASRQSSSTDTQYF. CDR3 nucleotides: TGTGCCAGCAGACAATCCTCTAGCACAGATACGCAGTATTTT.

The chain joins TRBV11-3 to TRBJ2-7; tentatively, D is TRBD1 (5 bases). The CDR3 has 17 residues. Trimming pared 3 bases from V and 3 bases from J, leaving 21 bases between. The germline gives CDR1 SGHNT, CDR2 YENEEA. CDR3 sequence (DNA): TGTGCCAGCAGCTTCACTGGCTTGGGGCTGCAACGCTACGAGCAGTACTTC. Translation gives CASSFTGLGLQRYEQYF.

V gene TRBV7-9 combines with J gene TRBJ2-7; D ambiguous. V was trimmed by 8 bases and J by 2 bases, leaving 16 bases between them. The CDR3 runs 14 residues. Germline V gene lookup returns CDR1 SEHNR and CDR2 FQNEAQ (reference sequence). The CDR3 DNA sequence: TGTGCCAGCGGATCCCTGACTCCTCCCTACGAGCAGTACTTC. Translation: CASGSLTPPYEQYF.

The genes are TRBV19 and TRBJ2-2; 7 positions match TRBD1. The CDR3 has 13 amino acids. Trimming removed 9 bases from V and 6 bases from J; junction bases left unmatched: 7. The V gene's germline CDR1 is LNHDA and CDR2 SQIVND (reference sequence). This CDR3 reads CASDDRVPGELFF. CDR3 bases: TGTGCCAGCGATGACAGGGTCCCCGGGGAGCTGTTTTTT. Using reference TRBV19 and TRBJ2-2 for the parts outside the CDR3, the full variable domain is DGGITQSPKYLFRKEGQNVTLSCEQNLNHDAMYWYRQDPGQGLRLIYYSQIVNDFQKGDIAEGYSVSREKKESFPLTVTSAQKNPTAFYLCASDDRVPGELFFGEGSRLTVL.

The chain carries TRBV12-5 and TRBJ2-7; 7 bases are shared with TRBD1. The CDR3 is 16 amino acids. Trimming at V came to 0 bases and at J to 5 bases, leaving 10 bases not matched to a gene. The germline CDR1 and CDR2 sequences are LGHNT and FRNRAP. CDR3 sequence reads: CASGLVVRQGVDEQYF. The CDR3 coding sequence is TGTGCTAGTGGTTTGGTTGTACGACAGGGAGTGGACGAGCAGTACTTC.